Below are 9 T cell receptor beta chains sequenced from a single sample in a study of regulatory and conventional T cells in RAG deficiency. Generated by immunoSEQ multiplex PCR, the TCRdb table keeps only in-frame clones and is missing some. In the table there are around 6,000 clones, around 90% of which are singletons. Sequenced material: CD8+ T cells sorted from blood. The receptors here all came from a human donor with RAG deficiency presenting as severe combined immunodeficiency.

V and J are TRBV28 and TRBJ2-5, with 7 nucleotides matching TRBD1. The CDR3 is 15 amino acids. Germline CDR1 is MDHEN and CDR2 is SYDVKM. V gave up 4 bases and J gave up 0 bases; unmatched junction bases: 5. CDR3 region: CASSSPGTDQETQYF. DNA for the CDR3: TGTGCCAGCAGTTCCCCCGGGACAGACCAAGAGACCCAGTACTTC. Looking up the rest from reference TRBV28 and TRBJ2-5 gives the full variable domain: DVKVTQSSRYLVKRTGEKVFLECVQDMDHENMFWYRQDPGLGLRLIYFSYDVKMKEKGDIPEGYSVSREKKERFSLILESASTNQTSMYLCASSSPGTDQETQYFGPGTRLLVL.

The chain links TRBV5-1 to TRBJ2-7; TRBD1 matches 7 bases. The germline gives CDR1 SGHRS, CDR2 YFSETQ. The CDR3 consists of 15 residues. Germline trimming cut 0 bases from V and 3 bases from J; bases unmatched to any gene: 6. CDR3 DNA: TGCGCCAGCAGCTTGGGGGACAGTTATTACTACGAGCAGTACTTC. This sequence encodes CASSLGDSYYYEQYF.

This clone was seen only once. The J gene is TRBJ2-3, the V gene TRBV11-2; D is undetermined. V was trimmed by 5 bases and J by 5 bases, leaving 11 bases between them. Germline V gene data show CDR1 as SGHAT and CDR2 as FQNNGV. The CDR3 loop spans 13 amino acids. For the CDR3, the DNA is TGTGCCAGCAGCCCCCGGTGGGGAGATACGCAGTATTTT. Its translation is CASSPRWGDTQYF. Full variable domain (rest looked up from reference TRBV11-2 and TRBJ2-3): EAGVAQSPRYKIIEKRQSVAFWCNPISGHATLYWYQQILGQGPKLLIQFQNNGVVDDSQLPKDRFSAERLKGVDSTLKIQPAKLEDSAVYLCASSPRWGDTQYFGPGTRLTVL.

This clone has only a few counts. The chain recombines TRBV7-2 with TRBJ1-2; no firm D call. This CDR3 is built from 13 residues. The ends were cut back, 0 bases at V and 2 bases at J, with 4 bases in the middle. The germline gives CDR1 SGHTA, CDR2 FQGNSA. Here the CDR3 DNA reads TGTGCCAGCAGCTTAGCGGGGAACTATGGCTACACCTTC. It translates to CASSLAGNYGYTF.

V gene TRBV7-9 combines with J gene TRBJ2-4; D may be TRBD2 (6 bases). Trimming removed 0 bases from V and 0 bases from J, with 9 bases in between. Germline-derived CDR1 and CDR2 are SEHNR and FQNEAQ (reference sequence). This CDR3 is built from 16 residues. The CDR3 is CASSLAGGEAKNIQYF. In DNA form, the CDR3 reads TGTGCCAGCAGCTTAGCTGGAGGGGAAGCCAAAAACATTCAGTACTTC.

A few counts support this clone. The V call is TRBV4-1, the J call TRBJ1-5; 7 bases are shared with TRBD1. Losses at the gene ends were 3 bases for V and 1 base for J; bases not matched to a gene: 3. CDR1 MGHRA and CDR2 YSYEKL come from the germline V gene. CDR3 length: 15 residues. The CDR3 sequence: CASSQAGGSNQPQHF. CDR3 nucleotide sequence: TGCGCCAGCAGCCAGGCAGGGGGGAGCAATCAGCCCCAGCATTTT.

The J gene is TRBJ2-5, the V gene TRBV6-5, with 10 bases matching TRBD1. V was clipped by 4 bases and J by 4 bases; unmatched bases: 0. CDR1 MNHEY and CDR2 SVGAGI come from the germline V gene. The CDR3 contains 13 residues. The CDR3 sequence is CASSWTGGETQYF. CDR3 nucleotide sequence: TGTGCCAGCAGTTGGACAGGGGGAGAGACCCAGTACTTC.

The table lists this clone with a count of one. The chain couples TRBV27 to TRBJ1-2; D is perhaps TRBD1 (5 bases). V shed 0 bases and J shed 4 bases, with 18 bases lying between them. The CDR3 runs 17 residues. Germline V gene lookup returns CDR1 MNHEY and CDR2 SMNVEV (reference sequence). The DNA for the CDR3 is TGTGCCAGCAGTTTATCGCCCCTTGGGGACGATCGCTATGGCTACACCTTC. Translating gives CASSLSPLGDDRYGYTF.

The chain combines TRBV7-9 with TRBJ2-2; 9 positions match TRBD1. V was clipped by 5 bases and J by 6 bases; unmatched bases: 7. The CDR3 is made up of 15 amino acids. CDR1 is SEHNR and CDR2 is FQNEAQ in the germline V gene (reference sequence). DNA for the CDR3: TGTGCCAGCAGCGGCTCACAGGGGGCGGCCGGGGAGCTGTTTTTT. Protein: CASSGSQGAAGELFF.